What follows are 12 T cell receptor beta chains derived from one specimen sequenced in a study of cytomegalovirus exposure and HLA in healthy donors. The PCR had 60 Vbeta and 13 Jbeta primers. Profiled with immunoSEQ multiplex PCR; TCRdb holds only in-frame clones, not every one. The data contain 150,000 to 200,000 clones, about 76% of them seen just once; the ten biggest clones take up roughly 2%. Sequenced material: PBMCs. These receptors were collected from a female donor in good health and CMV-seronegative.

This clone showed up just once. The rearrangement joins TRBV9 to TRBJ1-1; D call uncertain. Germline-derived CDR1 and CDR2 are SGDLS and YYNGEE. Trimming left V 1 base short and J 0 bases short, with 4 bases between. This CDR3 has 13 amino acids. The CDR3 sequence is CASSVTLNTEAFF. The CDR3 nucleotides read TGTGCCAGCAGCGTAACTTTGAACACTGAAGCTTTCTTT.

The genes are TRBV19 and TRBJ2-7; 8 bases match TRBD2. The CDR3 spans 13 residues. With 6 bases clipped from V and 3 bases from J, the junction kept 4 bases outside the gene matches. Germline assignment: CDR1 LNHDA and CDR2 SQIVND (reference sequence). CDR3 sequence: CASSRTSGYEQYF. In DNA form, the CDR3 reads TGTGCCAGTAGCAGAACTAGCGGCTACGAGCAGTACTTC.

The chain joins TRBV9 to TRBJ2-1; D possibly corresponds to TRBD2 (6 bases). CDR1 and CDR2 from the germline V gene are SGDLS and YYNGEE. This CDR3 has 14 residues. The V end was cut by 4 bases, the J end by 5 bases, with 13 bases between. The CDR3 loop reads CASSSTGRNNEQFF. Here the CDR3 DNA reads TGTGCCAGCAGCTCGACCGGGAGAAACAATGAGCAGTTCTTC.

The chain joins TRBV6-5 to TRBJ2-1; D possibly corresponds to TRBD2 (5 bases). The germline gives CDR1 MNHEY, CDR2 SVGAGI. There are 14 residues in the CDR3. Trimming removed 2 bases at V and 1 base at J, with 6 bases between. The CDR3, as DNA: TGTGCCAGCAGTTACGAGCGGTCCTACAATGAGCAGTTCTTC. Residues: CASSYERSYNEQFF.

CDR3 region: CASSWGGRGGNTIYF. The CDR3 DNA reads as TGTGCCAGCAGCTGGGGGGGGCGCGGTGGAAACACCATATATTTT. The chain couples TRBV2 to TRBJ1-3; a weak D match, TRBD1 (6 bases). This CDR3 spans 15 amino acids. Trimming took 6 bases from V and 3 from J, leaving 15 bases between them. Per germline, CDR1 SNHLY and CDR2 FYNNEI.

The chain couples TRBV5-4 to TRBJ2-1; 11 nucleotides match TRBD2. The ends lost 0 bases at V and 8 bases at J; junction bases unmatched: 10. CDR1 and CDR2 (germline): SGHNT, YYREEE (reference sequence). The CDR3 loop spans 17 amino acids. The CDR3 sequence is CASSLDVASGRLDEQFF. CDR3 in DNA: TGTGCCAGCAGCTTGGATGTGGCTAGCGGGAGGTTGGATGAGCAGTTCTTC.

This sequence joins TRBV28 and TRBJ2-7, with 10 nucleotides matching TRBD2. V lost 6 bases, J lost 4 bases, and 6 bases stayed unmatched. This CDR3 region has 14 residues. CDR1 MDHEN and CDR2 SYDVKM come from the germline V gene. CDR3 in DNA: TGTGCCAGCAGGACCGGGACTAGCGTGTACGAGCAGTACTTC. Protein sequence: CASRTGTSVYEQYF. Supplemented by reference TRBV28 and TRBJ2-7, the full variable domain reads DVKVTQSSRYLVKRTGEKVFLECVQDMDHENMFWYRQDPGLGLRLIYFSYDVKMKEKGDIPEGYSVSREKKERFSLILESASTNQTSMYLCASRTGTSVYEQYFGPGTRLTVT.

The CDR3 spells CASSEDRGTDTQYF. The CDR3 nucleotides read TGTGCCAGCAGTGAGGACAGGGGGACAGATACGCAGTATTTT. The chain is built from TRBV6-4 and TRBJ2-3, with 10 bases that match TRBD1. Germline lookup yields CDR1 MRHNA and CDR2 SNTAGT. This CDR3 region has 14 residues. The V gene end was trimmed by 3 bases and the J gene end by 3 bases; junction bases not matched to a gene: 0.

Worth noting for this clone: Sequence at one end of the junction differs from germline and may be a read error. The J gene is TRBJ2-3, the V gene TRBV10-3, with 10 bases matching TRBD1. CDR3 length: 14 residues. CDR1 is ENHRY and CDR2 is SYGVKD in the germline V gene. DNA for the CDR3: TGTGCCAGCAGTGAAGGACAGGGGGCAGATACGCAGTATTTT. Its protein product is CASSEGQGADTQYF.

The V and J genes are TRBV2 and TRBJ2-3; the match to TRBD2 covers 7 bases. Unmatched junction bases numbered 7, after V lost 4 bases and J lost 6 bases. The CDR3 length is 14 residues. CDR1 and CDR2 from the germline V gene are SNHLY and FYNNEI. The CDR3 DNA reads as TGTGCCAGCAGTGGGGCGGGAGTCTTGGATACGCAGTATTTT. Protein sequence: CASSGAGVLDTQYF. The whole variable domain, remainder taken from reference TRBV2 and TRBJ2-3, is EPEVTQTPSHQVTQMGQEVILRCVPISNHLYFYWYRQILGQKVEFLVSFYNNEISEKSEIFDDQFSVERPDGSNFTLKIRSTKLEDSAMYFCASSGAGVLDTQYFGPGTRLTVL.

The chain couples TRBV7-6 to TRBJ1-1, with TRBD1 matching over 7 bases. The V gene's germline CDR1 is SGHVS and CDR2 FNYEAQ. The CDR3 runs to 16 residues. J was trimmed by 0 bases and V by 3 bases; bases with no gene match: 7. The CDR3 is CASSFLPGQMNTEAFF. CDR3 coding DNA: TGTGCCAGCAGCTTCTTACCGGGACAGATGAACACTGAAGCTTTCTTT.

This chain connects TRBV30 to TRBJ1-2, with 9 positions matching TRBD1. The CDR3 covers 14 residues. Trimming at V came to 7 bases and at J to 7 bases, leaving 13 bases not matched to a gene. Germline loops: CDR1 GTSNPN, CDR2 SVGIG (reference sequence). CDR3 residues: CAFSGQGTSAGYTF. In DNA form, the CDR3 reads TGTGCCTTCTCTGGACAGGGGACTTCTGCTGGCTACACCTTC.